The clone carrying this T cell receptor beta chain was found many times. The source of the sample is a study of regulatory T cells in long-lasting Graves disease. Time point of the sample: newly diagnosed GD, antithyroid drugs for less than 3 months. PBMCs provided the RNA from which the TCR library was made. Arm-PCR of CDR3 regions and iRepertoire HTBI primers were the basis on which TCR beta libraries were built. TCRdb fed the multiplex PCR reads into MiXCR, producing one record per CDR3 protein. Of a few hundred thousand distinct CDR3 sequences in the sample, 13% to 15% are singletons; the top ten hold approximately 17%. The length of the CDR3 is 14 residues. The V segment lost 3 bases and the J segment 2 bases; nucleotides outside the gene matches: 4. Germline-derived CDR1 and CDR2 are MDHEN and SYDVKM. The same sample was also used in a study of T cells in Graves' hyperthyroidism and ophthalmopathy.

This receptor was taken from a woman between 45 and 65 years old with Graves disease. The chain combines TRBV28 with TRBJ2-7, with 7 bases that match TRBD2. Sequenced material: peripheral blood mononuclear cells (PBMCs), taken at new diagnosis, from a patient treated with antithyroid drugs. The CDR3 DNA follows: TGTGCCAGCAGTTTCGGGGGGACCCCCTACGAGCAGTACTTC. Its protein product is CASSFGGTPYEQYF.